The entry below gives a single T cell receptor (beta chain) sequence along with its context. V gave up 3 bases and J gave up 7 bases; unmatched junction bases: 5. The CDR3 has 13 residues. Germline V gene sequence: CDR1 LNHDA, CDR2 SQIVND (reference sequence). Sequenced by immunoSEQ multiplex PCR; TCRdb stores in-frame clones only, minus some. The sample comprises some 150,000 clones, 80% to 85% of which are singletons, and around two fifths rests with the top ten. These data are taken from a study of blood T cell repertoires in COVID-19. Study details: From T cells, B-cell-depleted T cells, or PBMCs came the material, which was cDNA or gDNA.

This chain links TRBV19 with TRBJ1-2; 7 nucleotides align to TRBD1. The source is a human donor in a cohort sampled during active COVID-19. Sequenced material: peripheral blood. The CDR3: CASSMEGAGGYTF. The CDR3 DNA reads as TGTGCCAGTAGTATGGAGGGGGCCGGTGGCTACACCTTC.